This T cell receptor beta chain is drawn from a study of CD4 T cell repertoires in COVID-19. Study in general: Relabeled CFSE-low cells, IL-2-expanded for approximately eleven days, met spikes from other coronaviruses.

Study-wide findings and caveats: Several top expanded SARS-CoV-2-reactive clonotypes were shared by two or three memory subsets. Between about 7 and 27% of SARS-CoV-2 clonotypes also appeared in SARS-CoV and/or HKU1 spike cultures.

The CDR3 is 12 amino acids. Per germline, CDR1 MNHEY and CDR2 SVGAGI. Deletions cut 2 bases from V and 13 bases from J, with 14 bases between. These memory T cells were uncultured and sequenced directly after ex vivo isolation. Comments on this clone: What it binds is unknown.

Profiled with immunoSEQ multiplex PCR; TCRdb holds only in-frame clones, not every one. The profile covers around 23,000 clones, with nearly 95% appearing a single time and roughly 0.65% taken by the ten largest. The clonotype comes from a human donor who had COVID-19. The material sequenced was circulating follicular helper CD4+ T cells (cTfh) from blood, taken before the COVID-19 pandemic. This chain links TRBV6-5 with TRBJ1-1; a weak D match, TRBD1 (6 bases). The CDR3 is CASSYRGGIGFF. CDR3 nucleotide sequence: TGTGCCAGCAGTTACAGGGGGGGAATCGGTTTCTTT.